Listed here are 2 T cell receptor beta chains from one sample, sequenced in a study of identical twins. TCRdb re-derived calls from the 5' RACE reads in MiXCR, one entry per CDR3 protein. Among approximately 190,000 distinct CDR3 sequences listed, around 15% were seen once. These sequences were also reported in another study, on T cells expressing NK-cell markers.

The sequenced sample was CD8+ T cells sorted from blood. The receptors derive from a young woman in good health.

The table lists this clonotype with a few counts. This chain uses TRBV9 with TRBJ1-2; D remains ambiguous. This CDR3 spans 14 amino acids. The V gene's germline CDR1 is SGDLS and CDR2 YYNGEE. The V and J ends lost 2 bases and 3 bases respectively, with 11 bases between them. CDR3 DNA: TGTGCCAGCAGCGTTAGAGGAATGGACTATGGCTACACCTTC. This codes for CASSVRGMDYGYTF.

This clonotype was seen at least ten times. The chain combines TRBV12-3 or TRBV12-4 with TRBJ1-2; the match to TRBD1 covers 9 bases. The CDR3 sequence is 13 residues long. After removal of 5 bases from V and 6 bases from J, the junction contained 4 bases not matched to a gene. The CDR3 coding sequence is TGTGCCAGCAGTACAGGGGGCGATCATGGCTACACCTTC. Translated: CASSTGGDHGYTF.